Sequencing of this TCR beta chain was carried out in a study of metastatic and nonmetastatic thyroid tumors. The entire patient cohort was treatment-naive prior to thyroid surgery. Trimming shortened V by 0 bases and J by 4 bases, and 15 bases separated the two germline ends. This CDR3 is 15 amino acids long. Germline lookup yields CDR1 DFQATT and CDR2 SNEGSKA (reference sequence). MiXCR was used by TCRdb to re-call the PCR reads. The table has about 11,000 clones, about 37% seen once. The sequenced material came from tumor tissue. This clonotype was obtained from a female donor with papillary thyroid cancer or a benign thyroid nodule (not recorded which). Some clones in this sample may be carry-over from other donors' samples. The chain combines TRBV20-1 with TRBJ1-2; D remains unclear. CDR3 sequence: CSARDLPRGGYGYTF. CDR3 coding DNA: TGCAGTGCTAGAGATCTTCCCCGGGGAGGCTATGGCTACACCTTC.